Listed below are T cell receptor beta chains from one sample, sequenced in a study of blood T cell repertoires in COVID-19. Data came from immunoSEQ multiplex PCR; TCRdb stores just in-frame clones and leaves some out. Here the sample spans under 95,000 clones, approximately 85% being singletons. The sequenced sample was peripheral blood. These receptors were collected from a human donor in a cohort sampled during active COVID-19. The CDR3 runs from the conserved cysteine through the conserved F or W. The D gene is left open where the match is weak. The size entry is marked missing in some rows and otherwise reads once, few, many or a size class.

J | D | size | V | DNA | CDR3
TRBJ2-1 | NA | once | TRBV19 | TGTGCCAGTAGTATCTCCGGTGGCAGGGGGGACAATGAGCAGTTCTTC | CASSISGGRGDNEQFF
TRBJ2-5 | NA | NA | TRBV12-3/TRBV12-4 | TGTGCCAGCAGTTTTCTCTCGGAGACCCAGTACTTC | CASSFLSETQYF
TRBJ1-5 | NA | NA | TRBV5-4 | TGTGCCAGCAGCTTGGGAACTGGGGCACGGCAGCCCCAGCATTTT | CASSLGTGARQPQHF
TRBJ2-3 | NA | NA | TRBV10-3 | TGTGCCATCAGAGCCGCGGATACGCAGTATTTT | CAIRAADTQYF
TRBJ2-7 | NA | NA | TRBV19 | TGTGCCAGTATGGGGGACAACTACGAGCAGTACTTC | CASMGDNYEQYF
TRBJ2-3 | TRBD1 | NA | TRBV24-1 | TGTGCCACCAGTGATTTTAGCCGGGACAGGAGGGATACGCAGTATTTT | CATSDFSRDRRDTQYF
TRBJ1-5 | NA | once | TRBV9 | TGTGCCAGCAGCGCGGCCCCAGGGGACCCCCAGCATTTT | CASSAAPGDPQHF
TRBJ2-5 | TRBD2 | once | TRBV7-2 | TGTGCCAGCAGCTCCCGGACTAGCGGCCAAGAGACCCAGTACTTC | CASSSRTSGQETQYF
TRBJ2-1 | NA | NA | TRBV2 | TGTGCCAGCAGTGAAAGGTATCGGGTCAACGATGAGCAGTTCTTC | CASSERYRVNDEQFF
TRBJ1-5 | NA | NA | TRBV5-1 | TGCGCCAGCAGCCCTGGGGGGGGATCCGGTCAGCCCCAGCATTTT | CASSPGGGSGQPQHF
TRBJ2-1 | NA | NA | TRBV5-1 | TGCGCCAGCAGCTTGTCTAGCGCAATTTACAATGAGCAGTTCTTC | CASSLSSAIYNEQFF
TRBJ2-5 | TRBD2 | NA | TRBV5-4 | TGTGCCAGCAGCTTGGGGACCGGCGGGAGAAAGACCCAGTACTTC | CASSLGTGGRKTQYF
TRBJ2-7 | NA | once | TRBV3-1/TRBV3-2 | TGTGCCAGCAGCCAAGAGAGGGCCTCCTACGAGCAGTACTTC | CASSQERASYEQYF
TRBJ1-6 | NA | NA | TRBV6-2/TRBV6-3 | TGTGCCAGCAGTTACTCAAGGGGCGGCGGTTCACCCCTCCACTTT | CASSYSRGGGSPLHF
TRBJ2-5 | NA | NA | TRBV6-2/TRBV6-3 | TGTGCCAGCAGTAAGGGAGGAGAGACCCAGTACTTC | CASSKGGETQYF
TRBJ2-7 | TRBD2 | NA | TRBV7-2 | TGTGCCAGCAGCTTCACGGCGGGAGGTAACTACGAGCAGTACTTC | CASSFTAGGNYEQYF
TRBJ2-5 | TRBD2 | NA | TRBV15 | TGTGCCACCAGCAGAGTAGCGGGGGGGCTGGAGACCCAGTACTTC | CATSRVAGGLETQYF
TRBJ2-7 | TRBD2 | NA | TRBV23-1 | TGCGCCAGCAGTCAAACACAGGGGGTATGGACTAGCGGGACCTACGAGCAGTACTTC | CASSQTQGVWTSGTYEQYF
TRBJ1-2 | NA | NA | TRBV6-5 | TGTGCCAGCAGTTACAGATACGAGGGCTACACCTTC | CASSYRYEGYTF
TRBJ1-2 | NA | NA | TRBV12-3/TRBV12-4 | TGTGCCAGCAGCTGGGACACCCGCTATGGCTACACCTTC | CASSWDTRYGYTF
TRBJ2-7 | TRBD1 | once | TRBV19 | TGTGCCAGTAGTCCGGACAGGGACTCCTACGAGCAGTACTTC | CASSPDRDSYEQYF
TRBJ2-7 | TRBD2 | NA | TRBV20-1 | TGCAGTGCTAGTCAGACTAGCGGGAGTTACGAGCAGTACTTC | CSASQTSGSYEQYF
TRBJ1-4 | NA | NA | TRBV10-3 | TGTGCCATCAGTGAGTCCAGGGGTAATGAAAAACTGTTTTTT | CAISESRGNEKLFF
TRBJ2-5 | NA | NA | TRBV6-6 | TGTGCCAGCAGTTACGTAGAGGGAGAGACCCAGTACTTC | CASSYVEGETQYF
TRBJ1-5 | NA | NA | TRBV20-1 | TGCAGTGCTAGTCTTGGCAGGGTCGTGGGCAATCAGCCCCAGCATTTT | CSASLGRVVGNQPQHF
TRBJ2-4 | NA | once | TRBV7-3 | TGTGCCAGGAGAGGACAGCTTGGTCTATTAGCCAAAAACATTCAGTACTTC | CARRGQLGLLAKNIQYF
TRBJ1-1 | TRBD1 | NA | TRBV7-2 | TGTGCCAGCAGCACGACAGGGGGCACTGAAGCTTTCTTT | CASSTTGGTEAFF
TRBJ2-3 | TRBD2 | NA | TRBV2 | TGTGCCAGCAGTCGGACTAGCGGGTCAGATACGCAGTATTTT | CASSRTSGSDTQYF
TRBJ2-3 | TRBD2 | once | TRBV19 | TGTGCCAGTAGTGTCGGGACTAGCGGGAGGTCGGATACGCAGTATTTT | CASSVGTSGRSDTQYF
TRBJ2-3 | TRBD1 | NA | TRBV10-3 | TGTGCCACAGGCAGCGGGCAGGGGGCGGGGACAGATACGCAGTATTTT | CATGSGQGAGTDTQYF
TRBJ2-2 | TRBD1 | NA | TRBV28 | TGTGCCAGCACACCAAGGGGACAGGGGAACACCGGGGAGCTGTTTTTT | CASTPRGQGNTGELFF
TRBJ1-4 | NA | NA | TRBV30 | TGTGCCTGGAGTGTACGGGGAGTGGAAAAACTGTTTTTT | CAWSVRGVEKLFF
TRBJ1-2 | TRBD1 | NA | TRBV7-8 | TGTGCCAGCAGCTTTCGGACAGGCAAGGGCTACACCTTC | CASSFRTGKGYTF
TRBJ2-3 | TRBD2 | NA | TRBV2 | TGTGCCAGCAGAGGGGGGCTAGCGGGAGCTTTGAACACAGATACGCAGTATTTT | CASRGGLAGALNTDTQYF
TRBJ1-6 | NA | NA | TRBV3-1/TRBV3-2 | TGTGCCAGCAGCCAGAAGCTGGGACACACGCTCTCCTATAATTCACCCCTCCACTTT | CASSQKLGHTLSYNSPLHF
TRBJ2-1 | TRBD2 | NA | TRBV6-5 | TGTGCCTGTAGGGACTACCACAATGAGCAGTTCTTC | CACRDYHNEQFF
TRBJ2-7 | TRBD2 | NA | TRBV11-2 | TGTGCCAGCAGCTTTGCGTTAGCGGGAGCCTCCGAGCAGTACTTC | CASSFALAGASEQYF
TRBJ1-5 | NA | NA | TRBV18 | TGTGCCAGCTCACCACTCTTTGGGGGAGGAGGTAGCAATCAGCCCCAGCATTTT | CASSPLFGGGGSNQPQHF
TRBJ2-1 | TRBD2 | NA | TRBV5-1 | TGCGCCAGCAGCCCGTCGACTAGCGGGAGGGCCGGGAAGCAGTTCTTC | CASSPSTSGRAGKQFF
TRBJ1-6 | TRBD1 | NA | TRBV3-1/TRBV3-2 | TGTGCCAGCAGCCAAGGGGACAGGGATAATTCACCCCTCCACTTT | CASSQGDRDNSPLHF
TRBJ1-6 | NA | few | TRBV2 | TGTGCCAGCAGTGAAATGAGGCCAGCAAATTCACCCCTCCACTTT | CASSEMRPANSPLHF
TRBJ2-5 | TRBD1 | NA | TRBV7-9 | TGTGCCAGCAGCCCACCAGGGGGCTCCCTGGAGACCCAGTACTTC | CASSPPGGSLETQYF
TRBJ2-1 | NA | NA | TRBV12-3/TRBV12-4 | TGTGCCAGCAGTTTTACGAGGGAGCAGTTCTTC | CASSFTREQFF
TRBJ2-7 | NA | NA | TRBV5-1 | TGCGCCAGCAGCAGTGATAGCGGAAGCTCCTACGAGCAGTACTTC | CASSSDSGSSYEQYF